This entry features one T cell receptor (beta chain) sequence. The protocol was immunoSEQ multiplex PCR, while the TCRdb copy is restricted to in-frame clones and leaves out a portion. The sample holds 20,000 to 25,000 clones; 84% are singletons and the top ten take roughly 24%. This record comes from a study of control samples from healthy donors and cancer patients. Germline V gene data show CDR1 as SQVTM and CDR2 as ANQGSEA. The V and J ends lost 6 bases and 8 bases respectively, with 13 bases between them. This CDR3 contains 11 residues. The chain employs TRBV29-1 and TRBJ1-2, with D possibly matching TRBD1 (6 bases). The sequenced material came from PBMCs. The sequence derives from a man aged 60-69 years with colorectal cancer. For the CDR3, the DNA is TGCAGCGTGCCCGGGGGGGGCGGCTACACCTTC. Protein: CSVPGGGGYTF.